This T cell receptor beta chain originates from a study of resident and recirculating memory T cells in vitiligo. Confetti depigmentation, marking active vitiligo, was absent in these patients. TCRdb keeps only in-frame clones here, not all; method: immunoSEQ multiplex PCR. The sample has 39,000 or so clones; about nine tenths are singletons. A word on this clone: As yet, its antigen is unknown.

Study-wide results and caveats: Vitiligo lesions lacked a unique dominant clone, and clonality varied.

The origin of this receptor is a male donor with vitiligo. Sequencing input: blood.

CDR3 DNA: TGCGCCAGCAGCCAAGATTTTAACAGGGCTACACCCCTCCACTTT. Translating it yields CASSQDFNRATPLHF. V is TRBV4-1 and J is TRBJ1-6; perhaps TRBD1 as D (6 bases). V was trimmed by 0 bases and J by 11 bases, leaving 14 bases between them. CDR3 length equals 15 residues. CDR1 MGHRA and CDR2 YSYEKL come from the germline V gene.